This T cell receptor beta chain emerged from a study of siplizumab effects on memory and regulatory T cells. Study-level results: Proliferating Tregs taken from siplizumab cultures were not shown to have a confirmed suppressive function.

Naive, memory, effector memory and TEMRA subsets that were unstimulated underwent sequencing in a few donor pairs. Clones were read by immunoSEQ multiplex PCR, and TCRdb kept only the in-frame ones, dropping some. The table shows approximately 60,000 clones, with approximately 96% occurring only once. This clone was recorded once. As yet, its antigen is unknown. Different DNA sequences within this sample yield the same CDR3. Trimming removed 4 bases from V and 6 bases from J; junction bases left unmatched: 3. Looked up from germline, CDR1 is LGHNA and CDR2 is YNFKEQ. This CDR3 contains 12 residues. The chain carries TRBV4-2 and TRBJ2-7, with 7 bases aligning to TRBD2. This TCR was recovered from a human donor in good health. The sample consisted of naive CD8+ T cells sorted from blood. CDR3 residues: CASSPGGGEQYF. The DNA for the CDR3 is TGTGCCAGCAGCCCAGGCGGGGGCGAGCAGTACTTC.